Shown below are 4 T cell receptor beta chains from a single sample sequenced in a study of blood T cell repertoires in COVID-19. Profiling relied on immunoSEQ multiplex PCR, and the TCRdb table lists in-frame clones only, not all of them. Among under 250,000 clones listed, roughly four fifths were seen once. Material for sequencing was peripheral blood. These receptors were obtained from a woman aged 65 to 85 with acute or convalescent COVID-19.

The chain is built from TRBV25-1 and TRBJ1-6; 8 bases line up with TRBD1. Per the germline V gene, CDR1 is MGHDK and CDR2 is SYGVNS. V dropped 7 bases and J dropped 7; count of bases not matched to a gene: 9. This CDR3 spans 15 amino acids. The CDR3 bases are TGTGCCAGCACGACGACAGGGGTGAAGAATTCACCCCTCCACTTT. Its translation is CASTTTGVKNSPLHF.

The rearrangement links TRBV2 to TRBJ2-7; possible D gene TRBD1, 7 bases. The germline V gene encodes CDR1 SNHLY and CDR2 FYNNEI. The germline V and J ends were trimmed by 11 bases and 4 bases, with 18 bases remaining between them. The CDR3 length is 13 residues. CDR3 DNA: TGTGCCGGGTGGGGGCAGGGGGGATACGAGCAGTACTTC. Translating it yields CAGWGQGGYEQYF.

The chain joins TRBV5-1 to TRBJ1-1; maybe TRBD1 (5 bases). Deletions cut 6 bases from V and 0 bases from J, with 18 bases between. The germline gives CDR1 SGHRS, CDR2 YFSETQ. This CDR3 has 16 amino acids. The CDR3 here is CASTREGFGMNTEAFF. CDR3 nucleotide sequence: TGCGCCAGCACTAGGGAGGGGTTTGGGATGAACACTGAAGCTTTCTTT.

The chain employs TRBV11-2 and TRBJ1-2, with D tentatively TRBD1 (5 bases). Looked up from germline, CDR1 is SGHAT and CDR2 is FQNNGV. The CDR3 length is 15 residues. V shed 3 bases and J shed 2 bases, with 13 bases lying between them. DNA of the CDR3: TGTGCCAGCAGCTTCGTCACCAGGGCAAACTATGGCTACACCTTC. Translating gives CASSFVTRANYGYTF.